This entry describes one T cell receptor beta chain. The data derive from a study of CD8 T cells in Susac syndrome. Random-hexamer reverse transcription was applied to roughly 0.5 to 1 ug RNA. The method of amplification for TCR beta CDR3 was immunoSEQ multiplex PCR, covering 54 Vbeta and 13 Jbeta. TCRdb re-analysed the immunoSEQ multiplex PCR reads in MiXCR, keeping a single row per CDR3 protein. This repertoire shows a few hundred thousand distinct CDR3 sequences, roughly 85% found once; its top ten account for over 0.1%. In germline, CDR1 is LGHDT, CDR2 YNNKEL (reference sequence). CDR3 length: 15 residues. The V segment lost 5 bases and the J segment 5 bases; nucleotides outside the gene matches: 6.

Sequencing input: CD8+ T cells from PBMCs. The sequence was obtained from a human donor with multiple sclerosis. The chain combines TRBV3-1 with TRBJ2-7; 13 positions match TRBD2. The CDR3 spells CASSETTSGRNEQYF. In nucleotides, the CDR3 is TGTGCCAGCAGCGAAACGACTAGCGGGAGGAACGAGCAGTACTTC.